The rows below give T cell receptor beta chains drawn from one sample of a study of T cell changes during pregnancy in multiple sclerosis. TCRdb's table, derived via immunoSEQ multiplex PCR, lists solely in-frame clones and lacks some. The table records about 69,000 clones, approximately 92% of them present only once. The sequenced sample was peripheral blood, obtained in the third trimester of pregnancy. These receptors all stem from a female donor in good health, enrolled as a control in a pregnancy study. The CDR3 runs from the conserved cysteine through the conserved F or W. The D gene is left open where the match is weak. For some rows the clone size is stated as once, few or many, or as a class when expanded; others skip it.

>TRBJ2-3|TRBV7-8|TRBD2|.
TGTGCCAGCAGCTCCGGCCGGGGACTAGCTGCAGATACGCAGTATTTT
CASSSGRGLAADTQYF
>TRBJ2-1|TRBV7-2|.|.
TGTGCCAGCAGCTTAGCGCGGGGAACGGGTACGGGTGAGCAGTTCTTC
CASSLARGTGTGEQFF
>TRBJ1-4|TRBV19|.|.
TGTGCCAGTAGCGTGACGTGGAGGGAAAAACTGTTTTTT
CASSVTWREKLFF
>TRBJ2-1|TRBV20-1|TRBD2|.
TGCAGTGCCGTGCTAGCGGGAGTGGTGTTCTTC
CSAVLAGVVFF
>TRBJ2-7|TRBV11-3|TRBD1|.
TGTGCCAGCAGCCCTACAGGGGTAAGGGGCTCCTACGAGCAGTACTTC
CASSPTGVRGSYEQYF
>TRBJ2-1|TRBV25-1|TRBD1|.
TGTGCCAGCAGTGAATTAGACAGGGCTCACAATGAGCAGTTCTTC
CASSELDRAHNEQFF
>TRBJ1-4|TRBV27|.|.
TGTGCCAGCAGTTACACAGGGTACGAAAAACTGTTTTTT
CASSYTGYEKLFF
>TRBJ2-1|TRBV19|.|.
TGTGCCAGTAGTATAGCCCCCTGGCCCCAGTTCTTC
CASSIAPWPQFF
>TRBJ2-2|TRBV7-8|TRBD1|.
TGTGCCAGCAGCCCTAGACAGGGTGCGGCCGGGGAGCTGTTTTTT
CASSPRQGAAGELFF
>TRBJ2-7|TRBV30|TRBD2|.
TGTGCCTGGAGTGGGGGTAGCGGGAGCTCCTACGAGCAGTACTTC
CAWSGGSGSSYEQYF
>TRBJ2-2|TRBV27|.|.
TGTGCCAGCAGGAGGGGGTGGGACACCGGGGAGCTGTTTTTT
CASRRGWDTGELFF
>TRBJ1-2|TRBV2|TRBD1|.
TGTGCCACTTCACCAAACCGACAGGGGCAGTATGGCTACACCTTC
CATSPNRQGQYGYTF
>TRBJ1-5|TRBV18|.|.
TGTGCCAGCTCGCCCGGGAGCCCCAATCAGCCCCAGCATTTT
CASSPGSPNQPQHF
>TRBJ2-7|TRBV28|TRBD1|.
TGTGCCAGCGCCGGGACAGGGTACTACGAGCAGTACTTC
CASAGTGYYEQYF
>TRBJ2-2|TRBV4-2|.|.
TGTGCCAGCAGCCAAGACTCGTCTCTTTACACCGGGGAGCTGTTTTTT
CASSQDSSLYTGELFF
>TRBJ2-3|TRBV28|TRBD2|.
TGTGCCAGCAGGGTTGAGCGGGGAAGTGGCACAGATACGCAGTATTTT
CASRVERGSGTDTQYF
>TRBJ1-3|TRBV29-1|.|once
TGCAGCGTCCGACCGGGGTCTGGAAACACCATATATTTT
CSVRPGSGNTIYF
>TRBJ1-5|TRBV30|.|.
TGTGCCTGGAGTCGACAGATTGAACAGCCCCAGCATTTT
CAWSRQIEQPQHF
>TRBJ2-7|TRBV28|.|.
TGTGCCAGCAGTTTAGCGGGACAGTTATCCTACGAGCAGTACTTC
CASSLAGQLSYEQYF
>TRBJ1-6|TRBV9|.|.
TGTGCCAGCCGAGAACAGGGTAACGTTTGGTCACCCCTCCACTTT
CASREQGNVWSPLHF
>TRBJ2-2|TRBV30|.|.
TGTGCCTGGAGTTTTAACCGGTACACCGGGGAGCTGTTTTTT
CAWSFNRYTGELFF
>TRBJ2-7|TRBV6-6|.|.
TGTGCCAGCAGTTACCCCGCCGGGACAAACTACGAGCAGTACTTC
CASSYPAGTNYEQYF
>TRBJ2-5|TRBV2|TRBD2|.
TGTGCCAGCACGAGGGGACTAGCGGGAGCTAATGGAGAGACCCAGTACTTC
CASTRGLAGANGETQYF
>TRBJ1-3|TRBV27|TRBD1|.
TGTGCCAGCAGTTTAGACAGGGGCGCCGGAAACACCATATATTTT
CASSLDRGAGNTIYF
>TRBJ2-2|TRBV11-3|.|.
TGTGCCAGCAGCCCCCGACTAACCGGGGAGCTGTTTTTT
CASSPRLTGELFF
>TRBJ2-6|TRBV7-2|.|.
TGTGCCAGCAGCTTTTATCAGGGGATGGCCTCTGGGGCCAACGTCCTGACTTTC
CASSFYQGMASGANVLTF
>TRBJ2-2|TRBV7-3|TRBD2|.
TGTGCCAGCAGCTCTAGCGGGAGGGCCGTTGGCGGGGAGCTGTTTTTT
CASSSSGRAVGGELFF
>TRBJ1-1|TRBV6-1|.|.
TGTGCGACAAAGCCTTGGGAGTGGGGCACTGAAGCTTTCTTT
CATKPWEWGTEAFF
>TRBJ2-3|TRBV5-1|.|.
TGCGCCAGCAGCTTGGAGGGCGGCACGGGGACGCAGTATTTT
CASSLEGGTGTQYF
>TRBJ2-2|TRBV5-1|TRBD1|.
TGCGCCAGCAGCTTGAGGACAGGGGCTCCCAACACCGGGGAGCTGTTTTTT
CASSLRTGAPNTGELFF
>TRBJ2-7|TRBV9|TRBD2|.
TGTGCCAGCAGCGTAGCTAGCGGGACTGAGCAGTACTTC
CASSVASGTEQYF
>TRBJ2-7|TRBV28|TRBD2|.
TGTGCCAGCAGGTCCGCGGGAGTCATCTACGAGCAGTACTTC
CASRSAGVIYEQYF
>TRBJ1-5|TRBV5-6|.|once
TGTGCCAGCAGCTACGGCGGGGGGGCCCATCAGCCCCAGCATTTT
CASSYGGGAHQPQHF
>TRBJ2-5|TRBV5-1|TRBD2|.
TGCGCCAGCAGTTTTACTAGCGGTGAGCCCCAAGAGACCCAGTACTTC
CASSFTSGEPQETQYF
>TRBJ2-3|TRBV5-1|.|.
TGCGCCAGCAGCTCCTCAGGTAGTGGCACAGATACGCAGTATTTT
CASSSSGSGTDTQYF
>TRBJ2-7|TRBV19|TRBD2|.
TGTGCCAGTAGTATAGGGGAGGGAGCAACCTACGAGCAGTACTTC
CASSIGEGATYEQYF
>TRBJ1-2|TRBV19|.|.
TGTGCCAGTAGCCGCCAGGGGAACTATGGCTACACCTTC
CASSRQGNYGYTF
>TRBJ2-7|TRBV7-6|TRBD2|.
TGTGCCAGCAGCTGGAAAGCGGGAGTCTGGGAGCAGTACTTC
CASSWKAGVWEQYF
>TRBJ1-6|TRBV4-2|TRBD1|few
TGTGCCAGCAGCCTCAAGACAGGGTCTACTTCACCCCTCCACTTT
CASSLKTGSTSPLHF
>TRBJ2-3|TRBV12-5|.|.
TGTGCTAGTGGTGGGGTCCTAGCCATGGCGCAGTATTTT
CASGGVLAMAQYF